A single TCR beta chain is shown here with its context. Its matching antigen is unknown. Trimming stripped 6 bases from V and 2 bases from J, with 10 bases between. This CDR3 contains 13 residues. The germline gives CDR1 SGDLS, CDR2 YYNGEE. The PCR contained 60 Vbeta and 13 Jbeta primers. Repertoires were generated with immunoSEQ multiplex PCR, while TCRdb's copy carries only in-frame clones and drops some. The table includes roughly 130,000 clones, 75% to 90% detected once. This specimen comes from a study of cytomegalovirus exposure and HLA in healthy donors. For the study at large: Among around 400 genotyped donors, approximately 80% fell in the Caucasian-associated ancestry cluster. Study-wide results and limits: Reportedly, a later analysis found an Asian-associated ancestry cluster had fewer N-insertions than the roughly 670-donor mean.

Each donor was nominally healthy when sampled (though unrecorded immune exposures were likely). Sequencing was done on a sample of PBMCs. This sequence was found in a male donor in good health and CMV-seronegative. The gene calls are TRBV9 and TRBJ2-3, with D perhaps TRBD2 (5 bases). CDR3 sequence: CASKSGTTDTQYF. The CDR3 region has the DNA TGTGCCAGCAAGTCGGGAACCACAGATACGCAGTATTTT.